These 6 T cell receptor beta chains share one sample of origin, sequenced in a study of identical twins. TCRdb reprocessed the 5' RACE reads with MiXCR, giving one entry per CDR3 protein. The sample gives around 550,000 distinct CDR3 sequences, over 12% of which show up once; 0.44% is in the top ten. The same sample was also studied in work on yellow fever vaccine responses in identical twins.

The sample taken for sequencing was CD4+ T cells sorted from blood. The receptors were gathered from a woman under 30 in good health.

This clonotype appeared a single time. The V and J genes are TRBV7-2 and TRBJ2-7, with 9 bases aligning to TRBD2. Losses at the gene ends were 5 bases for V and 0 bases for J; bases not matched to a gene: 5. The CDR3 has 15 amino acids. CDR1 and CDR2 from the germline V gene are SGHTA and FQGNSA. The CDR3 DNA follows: TGTGCCAGCAGCATCCATAGCGGGGGCTCCTACGAGCAGTACGTC. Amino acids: CASSIHSGGSYEQYV.

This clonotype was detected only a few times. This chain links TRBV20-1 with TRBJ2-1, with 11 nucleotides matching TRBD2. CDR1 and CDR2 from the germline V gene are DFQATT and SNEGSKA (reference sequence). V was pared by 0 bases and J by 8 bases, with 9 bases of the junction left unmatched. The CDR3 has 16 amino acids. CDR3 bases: TGCAGTGCTAGAGACTCGACTAGCGGGAATCGCGATGAGCAGTTCTTC. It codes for CSARDSTSGNRDEQFF.

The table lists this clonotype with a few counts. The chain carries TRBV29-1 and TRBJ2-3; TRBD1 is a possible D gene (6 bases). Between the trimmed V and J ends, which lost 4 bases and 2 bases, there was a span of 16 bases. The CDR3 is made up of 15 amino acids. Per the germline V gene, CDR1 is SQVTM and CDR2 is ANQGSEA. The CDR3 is CSVAPLQGLTDTQYF. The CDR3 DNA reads TGCAGCGTTGCCCCTCTACAGGGCCTCACAGATACGCAGTATTTT.

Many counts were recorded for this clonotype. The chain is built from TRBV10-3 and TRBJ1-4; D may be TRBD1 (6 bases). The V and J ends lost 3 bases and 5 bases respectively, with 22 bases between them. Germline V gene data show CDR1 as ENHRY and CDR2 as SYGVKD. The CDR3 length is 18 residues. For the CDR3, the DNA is TGTGCCATCAGTGAAAGTGTAATAGGGGGAGGCTCAAATGAAAAACTGTTTTTT. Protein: CAISESVIGGGSNEKLFF.

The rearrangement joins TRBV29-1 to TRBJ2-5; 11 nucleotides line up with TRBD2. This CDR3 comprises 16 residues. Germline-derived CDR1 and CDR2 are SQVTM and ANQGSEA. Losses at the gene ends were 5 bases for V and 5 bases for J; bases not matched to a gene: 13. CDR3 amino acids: CSVSGASGGRGETQYF. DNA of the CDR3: TGCAGCGTTAGTGGGGCTAGCGGGGGGAGAGGGGAGACCCAGTACTTC.

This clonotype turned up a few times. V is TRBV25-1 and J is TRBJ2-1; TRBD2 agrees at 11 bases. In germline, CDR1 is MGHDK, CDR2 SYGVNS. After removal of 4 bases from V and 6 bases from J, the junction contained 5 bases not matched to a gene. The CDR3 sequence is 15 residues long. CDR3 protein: CASSVTSGTGNEQFF. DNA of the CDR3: TGTGCCAGCAGTGTGACTAGCGGGACGGGCAATGAGCAGTTCTTC.